Described below is a single TCR beta chain sequence and its context. The data were taken from a study of OX40 agonist ivuxolimab in advanced cancers. The V end was cut by 3 bases, the J end by 1 base, with 13 bases between. Germline V gives CDR1 MNHEY, CDR2 SMNVEV (reference sequence). The CDR3 contains 16 residues. Repertoires were generated with immunoSEQ multiplex PCR, while TCRdb's copy carries only in-frame clones and drops some. In the table there are approximately 40,000 clones, under 90% of which are singletons. Sequencing was performed on CD4+ or CD8+ T cells sorted from blood, taken in a trial of the OX40 agonist ivuxolimab. V gene TRBV27 combines with J gene TRBJ1-5; no definite D call. This receptor was taken from an adult with an advanced solid tumor such as melanoma, head and neck, liver or kidney cancer. CDR3: CASSLGSGISNQPQHF. The CDR3 nucleotides are TGTGCCAGCAGTTTGGGATCGGGTATAAGCAATCAGCCCCAGCATTTT.